The 22 T cell receptor beta chains given below trace back to one sample, sequenced in a study of CD8 T cells in ankylosing spondylitis. TCRdb recomputed calls from the 5' RACE reads with MiXCR, one row per CDR3 protein. The sample yields 210,000 or so distinct CDR3 sequences, around 8% seen once. Sequenced sample: blood, either unsorted or a sorted T cell fraction (not recorded which). These receptors were taken from a female donor with ankylosing spondylitis or in good health (not recorded which).

In its sample, this clonotype ranks as medium-sized (0.01 to 0.1%). This chain uses TRBV20-1 with TRBJ2-1; 7 bases agree with TRBD2. V lost 1 base and J lost 7; bases outside the gene matches: 10. The CDR3 has 15 amino acids. Per the germline V gene, CDR1 is DFQATT and CDR2 is SNEGSKA (reference sequence). CDR3 sequence: CSARGRTSEGNEQFF. The CDR3 DNA reads as TGCAGTGCTAGAGGGCGTACTAGCGAGGGGAATGAGCAGTTCTTC.

The table lists this clonotype with many counts. V is TRBV20-1 and J is TRBJ2-1; D is possibly TRBD1 or TRBD2 (5 bases each). The V gene's germline CDR1 is DFQATT and CDR2 SNEGSKA (reference sequence). This CDR3 contains 17 residues. V was trimmed by 6 bases and J by 0 bases, leaving 21 bases between them. The CDR3 protein is CSAEPSRGASSYNEQFF. The CDR3 region has the DNA TGCAGTGCGGAACCCTCACGGGGCGCGAGCTCCTACAATGAGCAGTTCTTC.

This clonotype was seen repeatedly, ten times or more. The genes are TRBV5-1 and TRBJ1-1; no reliable D call. Deletions cut 4 bases from V and 4 bases from J, with 17 bases between. This CDR3 contains 15 residues. Germline V gives CDR1 SGHRS, CDR2 YFSETQ. CDR3 sequence: CASSPEPQRLTEAFF. CDR3 coding DNA: TGCGCCAGCAGCCCGGAACCGCAACGGCTCACTGAAGCTTTCTTT.

This clonotype was seen ten or more times. The chain combines TRBV28 with TRBJ1-5, with a weak D call TRBD1 (5 bases). Trimming left V 8 bases short and J 0 bases short, with 14 bases between. The CDR3 consists of 15 residues. The germline CDR1 and CDR2 sequences are MDHEN and SYDVKM. CDR3 residues: CASDRGPYSNQPQHF. CDR3 DNA sequence: TGTGCCAGCGATAGGGGTCCTTATAGCAATCAGCCCCAGCATTTT. The full variable domain, in which reference TRBV28 and TRBJ1-5 provide the parts outside the CDR3, is DVKVTQSSRYLVKRTGEKVFLECVQDMDHENMFWYRQDPGLGLRLIYFSYDVKMKEKGDIPEGYSVSREKKERFSLILESASTNQTSMYLCASDRGPYSNQPQHFGDGTRLSIL.

This clonotype occurred many times. The V gene is TRBV20-1, the J gene TRBJ1-3, with a tentative D call TRBD1 (6 bases). CDR1 is DFQATT, CDR2 SNEGSKA, per germline (reference sequence). Trimming removed 6 bases from V and 3 bases from J, with 15 bases in between. The CDR3 totals 14 residues. The CDR3 is CSAMYHRVGNTIYF. Here the CDR3 DNA reads TGCAGTGCGATGTACCACAGGGTTGGAAACACCATATATTTT.

A word on this clonotype: A clone one base away is much larger, so this may be a read error. Since no conserved phenylalanine or tryptophan closes the CDR3, a read error is the likely cause. The chain's CDR3 is CAISLPAGDEQYL. The CDR3 nucleotides read TGTGCCATCAGCCTCCCGGCGGGCGACGAGCAGTACCTC. The gene calls are TRBV10-3 and TRBJ2-7; D is possibly TRBD2 (5 bases). Germline V gives CDR1 ENHRY, CDR2 SYGVKD. Trimming shortened V by 6 bases and J by 5 bases, and 14 bases separated the two germline ends. The CDR3 is 13 amino acids.

This clonotype was recorded at least ten times. The CDR3 DNA is TGCAGCGTTCTACAGGGGAGGGGAAACATTCAGTACTTC. It encodes CSVLQGRGNIQYF. The V and J genes are TRBV29-1 and TRBJ2-4; D may match TRBD1 or TRBD2 (7 bases each). The germline V and J ends were trimmed by 5 bases and 6 bases, with 14 bases remaining between them. From germline, CDR1 is SQVTM and CDR2 ANQGSEA. This CDR3 region has 13 residues.

This clonotype was observed many times. The chain is built from TRBV7-8 and TRBJ2-5, with a weak D call TRBD1 (6 bases). CDR3 length equals 14 residues. In germline, CDR1 is SGHVS, CDR2 FQNEAQ. Between the trimmed V and J ends, which lost 4 bases and 1 base, there was a span of 10 bases. CDR3 in amino acids: CASSSGVFQETQYF. DNA for the CDR3: TGTGCCAGCAGCTCAGGGGTCTTCCAAGAGACCCAGTACTTC.

This clonotype has a count of ten or more. The chain is built from TRBV4-2 and TRBJ1-2; 8 bases fit TRBD1. The CDR3 has 16 residues. Per germline, CDR1 LGHNA and CDR2 YNFKEQ. V shed 2 bases and J 1 base; nucleotides not matched to a gene: 6. The CDR3 bases are TGTGCCAGCAGCCAACCGACAGGGGCTCGTAACTATGGCTACACCTTC. The encoded protein is CASSQPTGARNYGYTF.

This clonotype has at least ten counts. This rearrangement joins TRBV7-9 to TRBJ2-3, with 7 bases lining up with TRBD1. The CDR3 contains 17 residues. The trim removed 5 bases at V and 2 bases at J, leaving 13 bases unmatched. Germline loops: CDR1 SEHNR, CDR2 FQNEAQ (reference sequence). CDR3 residues: CASSTEWGTEYTDTQYF. CDR3 coding DNA: TGTGCCAGCAGCACCGAGTGGGGGACAGAGTACACAGATACGCAGTATTTT.

A word on this clonotype: Given a much more abundant clone one base away, this may be a read error. The rearrangement joins TRBV10-3 to TRBJ2-1, with D possibly TRBD2 on 6 matching bases. The CDR3 is 16 amino acids. Trimming stripped 0 bases from V and 5 bases from J, with 14 bases between. CDR1 ENHRY and CDR2 SYGVKD come from the germline V gene. The CDR3 bases are TGTGCCATCAGTGAGTCGTCGGGCGGGGCGAACAATGAGCAGTTCTTC. Its translation: CAISESSGGANNEQFF.

This clonotype was seen repeatedly, ten times or more. The genes are TRBV20-1 and TRBJ2-3; the match to TRBD1 covers 7 bases. Germline trimming cut 3 bases from V and 2 bases from J; bases unmatched to any gene: 8. This CDR3 has 15 amino acids. The V gene's germline CDR1 is DFQATT and CDR2 SNEGSKA (reference sequence). The CDR3 DNA sequence: TGCAGTGCTAGGTGGGGACAGATCGTCACAGATACGCAGTATTTT. Encoded protein: CSARWGQIVTDTQYF.

This clonotype occurred many times. The chain joins TRBV14 to TRBJ2-1; TRBD2 matches 7 bases. CDR3 length: 15 amino acids. Germline lookup yields CDR1 SGHDN and CDR2 FVKESK. V dropped 2 bases and J dropped 7; count of bases not matched to a gene: 8. DNA for the CDR3: TGTGCCAGCAGCCAAAAGGGAGGGTCGGGAAATGAGCAGTTCTTC. This sequence encodes CASSQKGGSGNEQFF.

This clonotype has more than one count but fewer than ten. This chain joins TRBV11-1 and TRBJ2-6; TRBD1 matches at 7 bases. Germline V gives CDR1 SGHAT, CDR2 FQDESV (reference sequence). J gave up 4 bases and V 7 bases, and 19 bases lay outside the gene matches. The CDR3 has 19 residues. The CDR3 DNA follows: TGTGCCAGCACCGCTTATCCGGACAGGAGCTCCAGGGGGGCCAACGTCCTGACTTTC. Protein sequence: CASTAYPDRSSRGANVLTF.

The CDR3 DNA reads as TGTGCCAGCAGCGCAGGGGGGGACACCGGGGAGCTGTTTTTT. Protein: CASSAGGDTGELFF. The genes are TRBV12-3 or TRBV12-4 and TRBJ2-2, with D perhaps assigned TRBD1 or TRBD2 (7 bases each). The V end lost 6 bases, the J end lost 3 bases, and 11 bases lay between the germline ends. The CDR3 spans 14 residues.

This clonotype came up a few times. CDR3 in DNA: TGCAGTGCTACCCTCGACTGGAATGAGCAGTTCTTC. Translating it yields CSATLDWNEQFF. This chain uses TRBV20-1 with TRBJ2-1; D call uncertain. V gave up 4 bases and J gave up 7 bases, with 11 bases separating them. The CDR3 has 12 residues. CDR1 and CDR2 from the germline V gene are DFQATT and SNEGSKA (reference sequence).

This clonotype was counted at least ten times. The rearrangement links TRBV27 to TRBJ2-3, with a possible D match to TRBD1 (6 bases). Germline values: CDR1 MNHEY, CDR2 SMNVEV (reference sequence). The V end was cut by 5 bases, the J end by 3 bases, with 18 bases between. CDR3 length equals 16 residues. The CDR3 region has the DNA TGTGCCAGCAGTACGCTAAACAGGGCCGGTACAGATACGCAGTATTTT. It specifies CASSTLNRAGTDTQYF.

In this sample, this clonotype turned up many times. This chain links TRBV4-3 with TRBJ2-3; possible D gene TRBD2, 6 bases. Between the trimmed V and J ends, which lost 4 bases and 0 bases, there was a span of 14 bases. The germline CDR1 and CDR2 sequences are LGHNA and YSLEER. The CDR3 is 16 amino acids. CDR3 residues: CASSLRVGGSTDTQYF. The CDR3 nucleotides are TGCGCCAGCAGCCTCCGAGTGGGAGGTAGCACAGATACGCAGTATTTT.

This clonotype was seen at least ten times. The V gene is TRBV25-1, the J gene TRBJ2-5; 8 bases are shared with TRBD2. The CDR3 length is 15 residues. CDR1 is MGHDK and CDR2 is SYGVNS in the germline V gene. V shed 4 bases and J 5 bases; nucleotides not matched to a gene: 9. The CDR3 DNA reads as TGTGCCAGCAGTGGTCCGGGAGGGCCTGGGGAGACCCAGTACTTC. Its translation: CASSGPGGPGETQYF.

Note on this clonotype: Being one base from a much bigger clone, this may be a read error. The chain carries TRBV5-1 and TRBJ2-1; 9 bases fit TRBD2. Per the germline V gene, CDR1 is SGHRS and CDR2 is YFSETQ. The CDR3 spans 14 residues. The V and J ends lost 6 bases and 3 bases, in that order; junction bases with no gene match: 4. CDR3 coding DNA: TGCGCCAGCAAGGAGACTAGCGGCTACAATGAGCAGTTCTTC. Translation gives CASKETSGYNEQFF.

Ten or more counts support this clonotype. The chain uses TRBV2 and TRBJ2-1; possible D gene TRBD1, 7 bases. Germline CDR1 and CDR2: SNHLY and FYNNEI. The CDR3 loop spans 15 amino acids. V dropped 10 bases and J dropped 5 bases, with 21 bases sitting between them. The CDR3 spells CAILPQGGGNNEQFF. CDR3 nucleotides: TGTGCCATCCTACCCCAGGGGGGAGGAAACAATGAGCAGTTCTTC.

In its sample, this clonotype was seen many times. This rearrangement joins TRBV12-3 or TRBV12-4 to TRBJ1-2, with TRBD1 matching over 7 bases. The V and J ends lost 6 bases and 4 bases, in that order; junction bases with no gene match: 8. This CDR3 spans 14 amino acids. The CDR3 sequence: CASRSAGQSYGYTF. In nucleotides, the CDR3 is TGTGCCAGCAGATCCGCGGGACAGTCCTATGGCTACACCTTC.